This TCR beta chain is from a study of cytomegalovirus exposure and HLA in healthy donors. The V gene lost 0 bases and the J gene lost 5 bases, with 14 bases spanning the gap. In germline, CDR1 is SGHNT, CDR2 YYREEE (reference sequence). CDR3 length equals 15 residues. Both 60 Vbeta primers and 13 Jbeta primers went into the PCR. The repertoire was sequenced with immunoSEQ multiplex PCR; TCRdb's copy has only in-frame clones and lacks some. Of roughly 240,000 clones listed, roughly 87% are singletons. This chain connects TRBV5-4 to TRBJ1-2, with D uncertain. Sequenced sample: PBMCs. This receptor was identified in a woman between 35 and 50 years old in good health and CMV-seropositive. The CDR3 sequence: CASSLATVREYGYTF. The CDR3 DNA sequence: TGTGCCAGCAGCTTGGCAACAGTCCGGGAATATGGCTACACCTTC.